These 13 T cell receptor beta chains came from one sample sequenced in a study of blood T cell repertoires in COVID-19. The method was immunoSEQ multiplex PCR; TCRdb's version includes in-frame clones alone and lacks a portion of them. Of around 250,000 clones listed, about nine tenths are singletons. The sample was PBMCs or T cells enriched from blood (not recorded which). These receptors originate from a human donor in a cohort exposed to, infected with or recovered from COVID-19 (not recorded which). The donor label of this sample is uncertain.

The chain is built from TRBV15 and TRBJ2-1, with 8 bases fitting TRBD2. The germline V gene has CDR1 LNHNV and CDR2 YYDKDF (reference sequence). This CDR3 has 15 residues. The junction had 6 bases not matched to a gene; V was cut back by 0 bases and J by 8 bases. DNA for the CDR3: TGTGCCACCAGCAGAGATCCGGGGGGGTGGTATGAGCAGTTCTTC. Its protein is CATSRDPGGWYEQFF.

The J gene is TRBJ1-1, the V gene TRBV7-2, with D perhaps TRBD1 (6 bases). This CDR3 region has 14 residues. V was shortened by 1 base and J by 1 base, with 7 bases between the two germline ends. CDR1 and CDR2 (germline): SGHTA, FQGNSA. Written as DNA, the CDR3 is TGTGCCAGCAGCTTAGACAGGGAGAACACTGAAGCTTTCTTT. It translates to CASSLDRENTEAFF.

The rearrangement uses TRBV11-2 and TRBJ1-1; D gene unclear. Trimming took off 4 bases at V and 6 bases at J, with 3 bases between the two ends. Per the germline V gene, CDR1 is SGHAT and CDR2 is FQNNGV. The CDR3 length is 10 residues. The CDR3 DNA reads TGTGCCAGCAGCTCCTCTGAAGCTTTCTTT. Translation: CASSSSEAFF.

The chain joins TRBV11-2 to TRBJ2-7, with 9 bases lining up with TRBD1. CDR1 is SGHAT and CDR2 is FQNNGV in the germline V gene. After removal of 3 bases from V and 7 bases from J, the junction contained 7 bases not matched to a gene. This CDR3 is built from 14 residues. The CDR3 nucleotides are TGTGCCAGCAGCTTTGGGACAGGGTCATGGGAGCAGTACTTC. This codes for CASSFGTGSWEQYF.

This clone has a single count. J is TRBJ2-5 and V is TRBV28; 7 bases agree with TRBD2. With V trimmed by 8 bases and J by 5 bases, 5 bases remained unmatched. The CDR3 is 12 amino acids. CDR1 is MDHEN, CDR2 SYDVKM, per germline. The CDR3 spells CASGGLDETQYF. The CDR3 DNA sequence: TGTGCCAGCGGCGGACTAGATGAGACCCAGTACTTC.

The V gene is TRBV6-5, the J gene TRBJ1-1; possible D gene TRBD1, 6 bases. Germline CDR1 MNHEY, CDR2 SVGAGI. There are 15 residues in the CDR3. Trimming removed 0 bases from V and 4 bases from J, with 12 bases in between. CDR3 in amino acids: CASSYSILRGTEAFF. The CDR3 nucleotides read TGTGCCAGCAGTTACTCGATCCTCAGGGGCACTGAAGCTTTCTTT.

The chain couples TRBV5-1 to TRBJ1-4, with a weak D call TRBD1 (6 bases). This CDR3 region has 16 residues. Germline lookup yields CDR1 SGHRS and CDR2 YFSETQ. Trimming took 3 bases from V and 3 from J, leaving 15 bases between them. The chain's CDR3 is CASSSTGNPANEKLFF. The CDR3 bases are TGCGCCAGCAGCTCCACAGGGAACCCTGCTAATGAAAAACTGTTTTTT.

This sequence joins TRBV27 and TRBJ1-5; the D is unclear. This CDR3 is 13 amino acids long. CDR1 and CDR2 (germline): MNHEY, SMNVEV (reference sequence). V was pared by 6 bases and J by 4 bases, with 10 bases between. CDR3 bases: TGTGCCAGCAGGTGGCAGGCGAATCAGCCCCAGCATTTT. It is translated as CASRWQANQPQHF.

The J gene is TRBJ1-2, the V gene TRBV6-5, with D perhaps matching TRBD1 (6 bases). The germline gives CDR1 MNHEY, CDR2 SVGAGI. This CDR3 contains 15 residues. With 6 bases removed from V and 4 bases from J, the gap between germline ends came to 18 bases. The CDR3 nucleotides are TGTGCCAGCAGCCGTTCAGGGGAACTAGGCTATGGCTACACCTTC. Translation: CASSRSGELGYGYTF.

The V gene is TRBV18, the J gene TRBJ2-1; D might be TRBD1 (6 bases). The CDR3 covers 15 residues. V was shortened by 0 bases and J by 8 bases, with 14 bases between the two germline ends. Germline V gene sequence: CDR1 KGHSH, CDR2 LQKENI. CDR3 in DNA: TGTGCCAGCTCACCACCGGGGGCGTATGGCGATGAGCAGTTCTTC. It encodes CASSPPGAYGDEQFF.

This clone is a singleton in its sample. The V gene is TRBV30, the J gene TRBJ1-1, with no clear D. The CDR3 is 13 residues long. Germline values: CDR1 GTSNPN, CDR2 SVGIG (reference sequence). V lost 4 bases, J lost 0 bases, and 9 bases lay in between. In DNA form, the CDR3 reads TGTGCCTGGACCAAGAACATGAACACTGAAGCTTTCTTT. Amino acid sequence: CAWTKNMNTEAFF.

The table lists this clone with a count of one. This chain uses TRBV5-1 with TRBJ1-1; TRBD1 agrees at 8 bases. Germline CDR1 SGHRS, CDR2 YFSETQ. This CDR3 has 15 residues. The ends lost 0 bases at V and 1 base at J; junction bases unmatched: 2. The CDR3 here is CASSLVQGGNTEAFF. The CDR3 DNA reads as TGCGCCAGCAGCTTGGTACAGGGGGGGAACACTGAAGCTTTCTTT.

The DNA for the CDR3 is TGTGCCAGCAGGTCGACAGAAATTAATGAAAAACTGTTTTTT. It encodes CASRSTEINEKLFF. The J gene is TRBJ1-4, the V gene TRBV7-8, with D tentatively TRBD1 (5 bases). V was trimmed by 6 bases and J by 4 bases, leaving 12 bases between them. Germline assignment: CDR1 SGHVS and CDR2 FQNEAQ. The CDR3 contains 14 residues.